The rows below give T cell receptor beta chains drawn from one sample of a study of blood T cell repertoires in COVID-19. Sequencing was performed with immunoSEQ multiplex PCR; in TCRdb, only in-frame clones are kept and a portion is missing. The sample carries approximately 400,000 clones, around nine tenths recorded once. The sample consisted of PBMCs or T cells enriched from blood (not recorded which). These receptors all come from a woman under 30 who had recovered from COVID-19. Both conserved end residues are part of each CDR3. The D gene is left open where the match is weak. Not every row has a clone size; where given, it reads once, few, many or a size class.

.	TRBV7-8	TRBJ1-1	TRBD1	CASSSYRGTNTEAFF	TGTGCCAGCAGCAGCTACAGGGGCACGAACACTGAAGCTTTCTTT
.	TRBV11-2	TRBJ2-1	TRBD2	CASTGGAGKYNEQFF	TGTGCCAGCACGGGGGGGGCAGGGAAATACAATGAGCAGTTCTTC
.	TRBV28	TRBJ2-7	.	CASRGHRNSYEQYF	TGTGCCAGCAGGGGACACCGTAACTCCTACGAGCAGTACTTC
.	TRBV5-1	TRBJ2-2	.	CASRPGSGELFF	TGCGCCAGCAGACCAGGGTCCGGGGAGCTGTTTTTT
.	TRBV2	TRBJ1-4	TRBD1	CASRIGQASNEKLFF	TGTGCCAGCAGGATAGGACAGGCCAGTAATGAAAAACTGTTTTTT
.	TRBV5-5	TRBJ2-3	.	CASSLATDTQYF	TGTGCCAGCAGCTTGGCTACAGATACGCAGTATTTT
.	TRBV4-2	TRBJ1-4	.	CASSQVTRTTNEKLFF	TGTGCCAGCAGCCAAGTCACGCGCACAACTAATGAAAAACTGTTTTTT
.	TRBV27	TRBJ1-5	.	CASSTSGQPQHF	TGTGCCAGCAGTACCAGCGGTCAGCCCCAGCATTTT
.	TRBV18	TRBJ2-7	TRBD1	CASSPPRTGPSYEQYF	TGTGCCAGCTCACCACCGAGGACAGGTCCTTCCTACGAGCAGTACTTC
.	TRBV24-1	TRBJ1-1	.	CATSDGPRDEAFF	TGTGCCACCAGTGATGGGCCGAGGGATGAAGCTTTCTTT
few	TRBV28	TRBJ1-2	.	CASSRFSYTF	TGTGCCAGCAGCCGTTTTAGCTACACCTTC
.	TRBV6-1	TRBJ2-2	.	CASSVLGGPDTGELFF	TGTGCCAGCAGTGTCCTCGGGGGGCCGGACACCGGGGAGCTGTTTTTT
.	TRBV4-2	TRBJ1-1	.	CASSTGRGMNTEAFF	TGTGCCAGCAGTACAGGAAGGGGGATGAACACTGAAGCTTTCTTT
.	TRBV19	TRBJ1-1	.	CASSIDRSAEAFF	TGTGCCAGTAGTATAGACAGGTCCGCCGAAGCTTTCTTT
.	TRBV10-2	TRBJ2-5	TRBD1	CASSAQGMETQYF	TGCGCCAGCAGTGCACAGGGGATGGAGACCCAGTACTTC
few	TRBV18	TRBJ2-7	.	CASSPGQKGEQYF	TGTGCCAGCTCACCTGGACAGAAAGGCGAGCAGTACTTC
.	TRBV2	TRBJ1-5	.	CASSELLNQPQHF	TGTGCCAGCAGTGAATTACTCAATCAGCCCCAGCATTTT
.	TRBV29-1	TRBJ1-4	TRBD1	CSARSGQVGVNEKLFF	TGCAGCGCTAGGAGCGGACAGGTTGGGGTTAATGAAAAACTGTTTTTT